The source of this T cell receptor (beta chain) is a study of blood T cell repertoires in COVID-19. Study background: Sites in the United States, Italy and Spain provided acute and convalescent COVID-19 samples. Sources were T cells, B-cell-depleted T cells, or PBMCs; the material itself was cDNA or gDNA.

V shed 3 bases and J shed 1 base, with 7 bases lying between them. The germline V gene has CDR1 SGDLS and CDR2 YYNGEE. CDR3 length equals 13 residues. Generated by immunoSEQ multiplex PCR, the TCRdb table keeps only in-frame clones and is missing some. The sample holds about 160,000 clones, more than 65% seen once. This clone was seen only a few times. Sequenced input: peripheral blood. This receptor was identified in a woman aged 80 or older with acute or convalescent COVID-19. This chain joins TRBV9 and TRBJ1-1; tentative D call: TRBD1 (5 bases). This chain's CDR3 is CASSGRENTEAFF. CDR3 nucleotide sequence: TGTGCCAGCAGCGGCAGGGAGAACACTGAAGCTTTCTTT.